What follows are 30 T cell receptor beta chains derived from one specimen sequenced in a study of OX40 agonist ivuxolimab in advanced cancers. Some clones are missing from TCRdb's copy, which holds only in-frame ones; the method was immunoSEQ multiplex PCR. The repertoire holds approximately 79,000 clones, 65% to 90% seen once, with around 3.2% in the top ten. Sequencing was performed on CD4+ or CD8+ T cells sorted from blood, taken in a trial of the OX40 agonist ivuxolimab. All receptors come from an adult with an advanced solid tumor such as melanoma, head and neck, liver or kidney cancer.

The chain joins TRBV11-3 to TRBJ2-3; 7 nucleotides match TRBD1. The CDR3 sequence is 15 residues long. The V gene end was trimmed by 1 base and the J gene end by 7 bases; junction bases not matched to a gene: 8. The germline V gene has CDR1 SGHNT and CDR2 YENEEA. CDR3 sequence (DNA): TGTGCCAGCAGCTTAGGGACAGGAGGTCTTAATACGCAGTATTTT. Residues: CASSLGTGGLNTQYF.

This rearrangement joins TRBV18 to TRBJ1-1, with 7 bases that match TRBD1. The V segment lost 6 bases and the J segment 7 bases; nucleotides outside the gene matches: 8. The germline gives CDR1 KGHSH, CDR2 LQKENI. The CDR3 is made up of 13 amino acids. CDR3 in DNA: TGTGCCAGCTCCTGGGACGGGGACAGTGAAGCTTTCTTT. This translates into CASSWDGDSEAFF.

The chain has TRBV9 and TRBJ2-5, with TRBD2 matching 8 bases. The CDR3 consists of 14 residues. J lost 6 bases, V lost 4 bases, and 8 bases had no gene match. In germline, CDR1 is SGDLS, CDR2 YYNGEE. The DNA for the CDR3 is TGTGCCAGCAGCTCCACTAGCGGTGAAAAGACCCAGTACTTC. Residues: CASSSTSGEKTQYF.

This chain links TRBV15 with TRBJ1-1; D gene unclear. V was cut by 1 base and J by 4 bases, with 10 bases left in between. Germline V CDR1 and CDR2: LNHNV, YYDKDF (reference sequence). This CDR3 is 14 amino acids long. Here the CDR3 reads CATSRVGARTEAFF. The CDR3 bases are TGTGCCACCAGCAGAGTCGGAGCCCGCACTGAAGCTTTCTTT.

V usage is TRBV2 and J usage is TRBJ1-1, with 7 bases identical to TRBD1. The CDR3 has 13 residues. Looked up from germline, CDR1 is SNHLY and CDR2 is FYNNEI. Trimming took 0 bases from V and 13 from J; bases not matched to a gene: 8. In DNA, the CDR3 is TGTGCCAGCAGTGAAGCGAGGCAGGGGGAGAGTTTCTTT. This encodes CASSEARQGESFF. Full variable domain (outside the CDR3, taken from reference TRBV2 and TRBJ1-1): EPEVTQTPSHQVTQMGQEVILRCVPISNHLYFYWYRQILGQKVEFLVSFYNNEISEKSEIFDDQFSVERPDGSNFTLKIRSTKLEDSAMYFCASSEARQGESFFGQGTRLTVV.

The chain uses TRBV6-6 and TRBJ1-4; D is ambiguous. Trimming stripped 4 bases from V and 0 bases from J, with 12 bases between. Germline V CDR1 and CDR2: MNHNY, SVGAGI (reference sequence). The CDR3 runs 16 residues. Here the CDR3 DNA reads TGTGCCAGCAGTTCCCCCCCGGGGACAACTAATGAAAAACTGTTTTTT. It is translated as CASSSPPGTTNEKLFF.

The genes are TRBV19 and TRBJ2-7; 11 bases are shared with TRBD2. CDR1 is LNHDA and CDR2 is SQIVND in the germline V gene (reference sequence). The CDR3 sequence is 16 residues long. V lost 0 bases, J lost 4 bases, and 5 bases stayed unmatched. The CDR3 DNA follows: TGTGCCAGTAGTATAGATATAGCGGGGGGGAGGTACGAGCAGTACTTC. Protein: CASSIDIAGGRYEQYF.

The V call is TRBV4-1, the J call TRBJ2-4, with D hard to call. The CDR3 has 16 residues. Per germline, CDR1 MGHRA and CDR2 YSYEKL. Trimming cost V 0 bases and J 3 bases, with 12 bases left between them. In DNA form, the CDR3 reads TGCGCCAGCAGCCAAGAGGCCGGGCGGATCAAAAACATTCAGTACTTC. Translation: CASSQEAGRIKNIQYF.

The V call is TRBV6-5, the J call TRBJ1-4, with 8 bases identical to TRBD1. The CDR3 is 14 residues long. The ends lost 6 bases at V and 6 bases at J; junction bases unmatched: 6. The germline V gene has CDR1 MNHEY and CDR2 SVGAGI. CDR3 DNA sequence: TGTGCCAGCAGCCGCTCGGGACAGGATGAAAAACTGTTTTTT. Protein product: CASSRSGQDEKLFF.

This clone was recorded at least ten times. The chain uses TRBV27 and TRBJ1-1; D is unclear. Germline lookup yields CDR1 MNHEY and CDR2 SMNVEV (reference sequence). Trimming left V 4 bases short and J 3 bases short, with 6 bases between. CDR3 length: 12 residues. The CDR3 sequence: CASSSPYTEAFF. In nucleotides, the CDR3 is TGTGCCAGCAGTTCCCCATACACTGAAGCTTTCTTT.

CDR3 sequence reads: CASSVTSQGPNTGELFF. DNA for the CDR3: TGTGCCAGCAGCGTAACCTCTCAGGGGCCGAACACCGGGGAGCTGTTTTTT. The gene calls are TRBV9 and TRBJ2-2; possible D gene TRBD1, 6 bases. There are 17 residues in the CDR3. V was shortened by 1 base and J by 0 bases, with 13 bases between the two germline ends. Per germline, CDR1 SGDLS and CDR2 YYNGEE. The full variable domain, its missing parts supplied by reference TRBV9 and TRBJ2-2, is DSGVTQTPKHLITATGQRVTLRCSPRSGDLSVYWYQQSLDQGLQFLIQYYNGEERAKGNILERFSAQQFPDLHSELNLSSLELGDSALYFCASSVTSQGPNTGELFFGEGSRLTVL.

V usage is TRBV2 and J usage is TRBJ1-1; TRBD1 agrees at 7 bases. This CDR3 comprises 15 residues. V trimming: 5 bases; J trimming: 3 bases; junction bases outside the gene matches: 9. Germline V CDR1 and CDR2: SNHLY, FYNNEI. CDR3: CASSQGVRGDTEAFF. The CDR3 DNA reads TGTGCCAGCAGTCAAGGGGTCAGGGGGGACACTGAAGCTTTCTTT.

V is TRBV30 and J is TRBJ2-7, with 8 bases identical to TRBD1. Germline trimming cut 1 base from V and 0 bases from J; bases unmatched to any gene: 14. Per the germline V gene, CDR1 is GTSNPN and CDR2 is SVGIG (reference sequence). The CDR3 spans 18 residues. The CDR3, as DNA: TGTGCCTGGAGTGGTGACCCGGGACAGGCGAACGGCTCCTACGAGCAGTACTTC. Amino acid sequence: CAWSGDPGQANGSYEQYF.

The chain joins TRBV27 to TRBJ1-1, with D perhaps matching TRBD1 (5 bases). CDR3 length: 19 residues. The germline V gene encodes CDR1 MNHEY and CDR2 SMNVEV (reference sequence). V lost 2 bases and J lost 3, with 25 bases in between. CDR3 amino acids: CASSLGSGVRRLSDTEAFF. The CDR3 DNA is TGTGCCAGCAGTTTAGGGTCGGGGGTTAGGCGATTATCTGACACTGAAGCTTTCTTT.

J is TRBJ2-5 and V is TRBV7-2; 15 nucleotides align to TRBD2. The CDR3 runs 16 residues. J gave up 2 bases and V 4 bases, and 2 bases lay outside the gene matches. CDR1 and CDR2 from the germline V gene are SGHTA and FQGNSA. The CDR3 DNA reads as TGTGCCAGCAGCTCAGGGACTAGCGGGGGGCAAGAGACCCAGTACTTC. Translation gives CASSSGTSGGQETQYF.

The chain is built from TRBV7-2 and TRBJ1-1, with TRBD1 identical over 9 bases. After removal of 5 bases from V and 5 bases from J, the junction contained 12 bases not matched to a gene. Germline V lookup: CDR1 SGHTA, CDR2 FQGNSA. This CDR3 spans 16 amino acids. The CDR3 protein is CASSTRTGAKGTEAFF. The DNA of the CDR3 is TGTGCCAGCAGCACAAGGACAGGGGCGAAGGGAACTGAAGCTTTCTTT.

This chain uses TRBV7-3 with TRBJ2-3, with D hard to call. The CDR3 consists of 14 residues. V dropped 2 bases and J dropped 4 bases, with 10 bases sitting between them. CDR1 and CDR2 from the germline V gene are SGHTA and FQGTGA. The CDR3 DNA sequence: TGTGCCAGCAGCTTAGTGGGGATTGCAGATACGCAGTATTTT. This codes for CASSLVGIADTQYF.

The chain couples TRBV18 to TRBJ2-4; D is unresolved. CDR1 is KGHSH, CDR2 LQKENI, per germline. Trimming removed 2 bases at V and 6 bases at J, with 8 bases between. This CDR3 is 13 amino acids long. The CDR3 loop reads CASSPDMRNIQYF. The CDR3 DNA is TGTGCCAGCTCACCAGACATGAGAAACATTCAGTACTTC.

The rearrangement uses TRBV18 and TRBJ1-1; D is unclear. The germline V gene encodes CDR1 KGHSH and CDR2 LQKENI. The CDR3 consists of 16 residues. V shed 11 bases and J shed 0 bases, with 22 bases lying between them. The CDR3 here is CASHFNGWTMNTEAFF. CDR3 DNA sequence: TGTGCCTCTCATTTCAACGGGTGGACCATGAACACTGAAGCTTTCTTT.

The chain employs TRBV7-2 and TRBJ1-5; D is uncertain. Germline-derived CDR1 and CDR2 are SGHTA and FQGNSA. V was pared by 3 bases and J by 0 bases, with 12 bases between. This CDR3 is 16 amino acids long. CDR3 loop: CASSLEGWNSNQPQHF. CDR3 bases: TGTGCCAGCAGCTTGGAGGGCTGGAATAGCAATCAGCCCCAGCATTTT.

The table lists this clone with a count of one. V is TRBV2 and J is TRBJ2-3, with 7 bases fitting TRBD1. This CDR3 spans 11 amino acids. With V trimmed by 8 bases and J by 9 bases, 5 bases remained unmatched. Germline CDR1 is SNHLY and CDR2 is FYNNEI. CDR3 sequence: CASGPTGTQYF. CDR3 sequence (DNA): TGTGCCAGCGGGCCGACAGGGACGCAGTATTTT.

The rearrangement links TRBV27 to TRBJ2-2; TRBD2 matches 8 bases. Germline values: CDR1 MNHEY, CDR2 SMNVEV (reference sequence). Trimming cost V 5 bases and J 2 bases; bases outside gene matches: 7. This CDR3 has 16 residues. In DNA, the CDR3 is TGTGCCAGCAGTCCACAGCGGGGGAGTAACACCGGGGAGCTGTTTTTT. Encoded protein: CASSPQRGSNTGELFF.

The chain employs TRBV11-2 and TRBJ2-1; D is unclear. The CDR3 sequence is 14 residues long. Trimming cost V 4 bases and J 4 bases, with 11 bases left between them. The V gene's germline CDR1 is SGHAT and CDR2 FQNNGV. CDR3 coding DNA: TGTGCCAGCAGCTCTCCACCCCCTTACAATGAGCAGTTCTTC. Protein sequence: CASSSPPPYNEQFF.

The chain is built from TRBV6-6 and TRBJ2-7, with TRBD2 as a possible D gene (6 bases). Deletions cut 2 bases from V and 6 bases from J, with 20 bases between. CDR1 is MNHNY, CDR2 SVGAGI, per germline (reference sequence). The CDR3 has 16 amino acids. CDR3 DNA sequence: TGTGCCAGCAGTTACGAGGCAGGACTACGGGGGATCGAGCAGTACTTC. This encodes CASSYEAGLRGIEQYF.

The CDR3 DNA reads TGTGCCAGCAGCTCCGAGGTGCGGGCAGGTGTCACCTACGAGCAGTACTTC. Translation: CASSSEVRAGVTYEQYF. This chain uses TRBV5-8 with TRBJ2-7, with D possibly TRBD2 on 5 matching bases. CDR3 size: 17 residues. Germline CDR1 and CDR2: SGHTS and YDEGEE. The V and J ends lost 3 bases and 2 bases respectively, with 21 bases between them.

The J gene is TRBJ1-1, the V gene TRBV9, with D hard to call. V lost 4 bases and J 3 bases, leaving 19 bases between the germline ends. Germline V gives CDR1 SGDLS, CDR2 YYNGEE. The CDR3 loop spans 16 amino acids. This chain's CDR3 is CASSTKAHSWDTEAFF. CDR3 DNA sequence: TGTGCCAGCAGCACCAAAGCGCACAGCTGGGACACTGAAGCTTTCTTT.

The chain uses TRBV7-2 and TRBJ1-1; D remains unclear. The V gene's germline CDR1 is SGHTA and CDR2 FQGNSA. The CDR3 has 14 amino acids. The V gene lost 4 bases and the J gene lost 4 bases, with 13 bases spanning the gap. The CDR3: CASSSKREGTEAFF. In nucleotides, the CDR3 is TGTGCCAGCAGCTCCAAAAGAGAAGGCACTGAAGCTTTCTTT.

CDR3 amino acids: CASSPSADPPGELFF. The CDR3 bases are TGTGCCAGCTCACCATCCGCGGATCCCCCCGGGGAGCTGTTTTTT. The chain recombines TRBV18 with TRBJ2-2, with no clear D. Germline V gene sequence: CDR1 KGHSH, CDR2 LQKENI. Trimming removed 2 bases at V and 6 bases at J, with 13 bases between. The CDR3 loop spans 15 amino acids.

This clone has only one observation. The chain has TRBV4-2 and TRBJ2-3; D is unclear. This CDR3 is 14 amino acids long. Trimming stripped 5 bases from V and 0 bases from J, with 9 bases between. CDR1 is LGHNA, CDR2 YNFKEQ, per germline. The CDR3 loop reads CASSLPASTDTQYF. The CDR3 DNA is TGTGCCAGCAGCTTGCCCGCTAGCACAGATACGCAGTATTTT.

The CDR3: CASRTSGTGQNTIYF. Written as DNA, the CDR3 is TGTGCCAGCAGAACCTCCGGGACAGGGCAGAACACCATATATTTT. The genes are TRBV6-6 and TRBJ1-3; 9 bases are a match to TRBD1. This CDR3 has 15 residues. Germline values: CDR1 MNHNY, CDR2 SVGAGI (reference sequence). Germline trimming cut 6 bases from V and 7 bases from J; bases unmatched to any gene: 10.